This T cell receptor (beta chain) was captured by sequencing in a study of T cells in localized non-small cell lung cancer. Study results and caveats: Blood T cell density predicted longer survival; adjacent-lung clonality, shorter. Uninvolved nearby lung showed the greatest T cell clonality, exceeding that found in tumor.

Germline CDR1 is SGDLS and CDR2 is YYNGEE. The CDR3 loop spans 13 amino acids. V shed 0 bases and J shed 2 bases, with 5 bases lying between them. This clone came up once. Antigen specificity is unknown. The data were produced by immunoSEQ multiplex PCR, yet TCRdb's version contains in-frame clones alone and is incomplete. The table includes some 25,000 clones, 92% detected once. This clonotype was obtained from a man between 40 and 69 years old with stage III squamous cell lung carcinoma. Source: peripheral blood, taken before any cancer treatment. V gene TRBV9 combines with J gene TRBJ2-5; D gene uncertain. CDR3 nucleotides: TGTGCCAGCAGCGTAGACAGACAAGAGACCCAGTACTTC. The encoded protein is CASSVDRQETQYF.